The T cell receptor (beta chain) described here comes from a study of control samples from healthy donors and cancer patients. TCRdb's table, derived via immunoSEQ multiplex PCR, lists solely in-frame clones and lacks some. The sample gives some 130,000 clones, under 95% of which show up once; roughly 8.7% is in the top ten. This clone has just a few counts. This CDR3 region has 16 residues. Germline V gives CDR1 LGHNA, CDR2 YNFKEQ. V lost 3 bases and J lost 2; bases outside the gene matches: 6. Sequenced: blood. This receptor was taken from a man aged 18 to 35 in good health. V and J are TRBV4-2 and TRBJ2-3, with 9 bases aligning to TRBD1. The CDR3 sequence is CASSHGTGSHTDTQYF. The CDR3 nucleotides are TGTGCCAGCAGCCACGGGACAGGGTCCCACACAGATACGCAGTATTTT.